One sample yielded the 20 T cell receptor beta chains listed below, sequenced in a study of cytomegalovirus exposure and HLA in healthy donors. PCR amplification relied on 60 Vbeta primers (plus 13 Jbeta primers). The table came from immunoSEQ multiplex PCR; TCRdb's copy has only in-frame clones and leaves some out. The sample lists 70,000 or so clones; about four fifths were seen once. The sample was PBMCs. The receptors were gathered from a young man in good health and CMV-seronegative.

The gene calls are TRBV30 and TRBJ1-1; D perhaps matches TRBD1 (6 bases). The length of the CDR3 is 15 residues. Germline lookup yields CDR1 GTSNPN and CDR2 SVGIG (reference sequence). V was cut by 2 bases and J by 2 bases, with 15 bases left in between. CDR3 DNA: TGTGCCTGGAGTCGTTGGGGGGGGCTAAACACTGAAGCTTTCTTT. This translates into CAWSRWGGLNTEAFF.

This rearrangement joins TRBV30 to TRBJ2-7; 9 bases fit TRBD1. CDR1 GTSNPN and CDR2 SVGIG come from the germline V gene (reference sequence). The trim removed 4 bases at V and 5 bases at J, leaving 9 bases unmatched. The CDR3 sequence is 14 residues long. CDR3 loop: CAWKPTGGPNEQYF. CDR3 bases: TGTGCCTGGAAACCGACAGGGGGGCCCAACGAGCAGTACTTC.

The gene calls are TRBV18 and TRBJ1-1; no firm D call. The CDR3 is 13 residues long. V shed 4 bases and J shed 2 bases, with 8 bases lying between them. CDR1 and CDR2 (germline): KGHSH, LQKENI. The CDR3 DNA sequence: TGTGCCAGCTCACTGGGAGTTAACACTGAAGCTTTCTTT. Amino acid sequence: CASSLGVNTEAFF.

This chain connects TRBV29-1 to TRBJ2-2; TRBD2 aligns across 11 bases. This CDR3 contains 17 residues. The germline gives CDR1 SQVTM, CDR2 ANQGSEA. CDR3 loop: CIGWGSSGGQNTGELFF. The CDR3 nucleotides are TGCATCGGATGGGGATCTAGCGGGGGGCAGAACACCGGGGAGCTGTTTTTT.

CDR3 region: CASSLGASGSYEQYF. In nucleotides, the CDR3 is TGTGCCAGCAGCTTAGGGGCTAGCGGGTCCTACGAGCAGTACTTC. The chain couples TRBV7-6 to TRBJ2-7; 8 positions match TRBD2. V lost 1 base and J lost 1; bases outside the gene matches: 3. The CDR3 spans 15 residues. Germline lookup yields CDR1 SGHVS and CDR2 FNYEAQ.

V gene TRBV19 combines with J gene TRBJ2-7; 9 nucleotides agree with TRBD2. The CDR3 contains 15 residues. Germline lookup yields CDR1 LNHDA and CDR2 SQIVND (reference sequence). The ends lost 2 bases at V and 2 bases at J; junction bases unmatched: 4. The CDR3: CASSISSGETYEQYF. CDR3 nucleotide sequence: TGTGCCAGTAGTATATCTAGCGGGGAGACCTACGAGCAGTACTTC.

The chain joins TRBV7-9 to TRBJ2-3; 10 positions match TRBD2. CDR1 is SEHNR and CDR2 is FQNEAQ in the germline V gene (reference sequence). The trim removed 4 bases at V and 1 base at J, leaving 2 bases unmatched. CDR3 size: 15 residues. CDR3: CASSSLAGGTDTQYF. The CDR3 region has the DNA TGTGCCAGCAGCTCCCTAGCGGGGGGCACAGATACGCAGTATTTT.

V is TRBV4-3 and J is TRBJ1-6, with 8 bases matching TRBD1. In germline, CDR1 is LGHNA, CDR2 YSLEER. Losses at the gene ends were 0 bases for V and 10 bases for J; bases not matched to a gene: 17. The CDR3 is made up of 19 amino acids. For the CDR3, the DNA is TGCGCCAGCAGCCAAGATGTAACCGGGCCCGCAGGGGGCGAGTCACCCCTCCACTTT. It encodes CASSQDVTGPAGGESPLHF.

The chain recombines TRBV6-4 with TRBJ1-2; possible D gene TRBD1, 5 bases. The CDR3 is made up of 14 amino acids. CDR1 is MRHNA, CDR2 SNTAGT, per germline. With 2 bases removed from V and 6 bases from J, the gap between germline ends came to 13 bases. The chain's CDR3 is CASSDVGGTHGYTF. The CDR3 nucleotides read TGTGCCAGCAGTGACGTTGGGGGGACTCATGGCTACACCTTC.

CDR3 bases: TGTGCCAGCAGGACAGGGGGCGGCACTGAAGCTTTCTTT. It specifies CASRTGGGTEAFF. The chain has TRBV7-3 and TRBJ1-1; 10 bases agree with TRBD1. The germline V gene encodes CDR1 SGHTA and CDR2 FQGTGA. This CDR3 has 13 residues. With V trimmed by 6 bases and J by 4 bases, 2 bases remained unmatched. Complete variable domain (other parts from reference TRBV7-3 and TRBJ1-1): GAGVSQTPSNKVTEKGKYVELRCDPISGHTALYWYRQSLGQGPEFLIYFQGTGAADDSGLPNDRFFAVRPEGSVSTLKIQRTERGDSAVYLCASRTGGGTEAFFGQGTRLTVV.

The chain has TRBV7-9 and TRBJ1-4, with TRBD1 identical over 7 bases. V gave up 4 bases and J gave up 7 bases; unmatched junction bases: 12. CDR1 is SEHNR and CDR2 is FQNEAQ in the germline V gene (reference sequence). The CDR3 contains 16 residues. The CDR3 DNA sequence: TGTGCCAGCAGCTCCAGCTTACAGGGGTTTGGTGAAAAACTGTTTTTT. Translating it yields CASSSSLQGFGEKLFF.

The chain couples TRBV5-1 to TRBJ2-5; 13 positions agree with TRBD2. V gave up 0 bases and J gave up 5 bases; unmatched junction bases: 7. The germline gives CDR1 SGHRS, CDR2 YFSETQ. This CDR3 region has 17 residues. The CDR3 DNA reads as TGCGCCAGCAGCTTGGGACTAGCGGGAGGCGTGGGCGAGACCCAGTACTTC. It is translated as CASSLGLAGGVGETQYF.

The genes are TRBV27 and TRBJ1-3; the D gene is possibly TRBD1 (6 bases). The V and J ends lost 3 bases and 4 bases respectively, with 13 bases between them. CDR3 length: 15 amino acids. Germline assignment: CDR1 MNHEY and CDR2 SMNVEV (reference sequence). The CDR3 DNA reads TGTGCCAGCAGTTTCAGCAGGGGCGGCGGAAACACCATATATTTT. Translating it yields CASSFSRGGGNTIYF.

This chain links TRBV10-3 with TRBJ1-5; 12 bases are shared with TRBD1. This CDR3 region has 16 residues. Germline assignment: CDR1 ENHRY and CDR2 SYGVKD. V was pared by 4 bases and J by 7 bases, with 8 bases of the junction left unmatched. The CDR3 region has the DNA TGTGCCATCAGTGCCCCGGGGACAGGGGGCGGACAGCCCCAGCATTTT. Amino acids: CAISAPGTGGGQPQHF.

The chain links TRBV6-6 to TRBJ2-1; possibly TRBD2 for D (6 bases). The CDR3 has 14 amino acids. Germline V gene lookup returns CDR1 MNHNY and CDR2 SVGAGI (reference sequence). Trimming took off 4 bases at V and 7 bases at J, with 14 bases between the two ends. CDR3 in amino acids: CASSSPGRNNEQFF. As DNA, the CDR3 is TGTGCCAGCAGTTCTCCCGGGAGAAATAATGAGCAGTTCTTC.

This clone was found once. The chain employs TRBV28 and TRBJ1-2, with D possibly TRBD1 on 6 matching bases. Germline assignment: CDR1 MDHEN and CDR2 SYDVKM. The CDR3 has 18 amino acids. Trimming removed 2 bases from V and 5 bases from J, with 24 bases in between. This chain's CDR3 is CASSLGDRTVGLLYGYTF. The CDR3 DNA follows: TGTGCCAGCAGTTTAGGGGACCGGACAGTCGGATTACTATATGGCTACACCTTC.

This rearrangement joins TRBV7-2 to TRBJ1-2; tentative D call: TRBD1 (5 bases). V was pared by 4 bases and J by 4 bases, with 16 bases between. In germline, CDR1 is SGHTA, CDR2 FQGNSA. The CDR3 sequence is 15 residues long. CDR3 in DNA: TGTGCCAGCAGCTCGACATATGACAGCTCCTATGGCTACACCTTC. This codes for CASSSTYDSSYGYTF. Supplemented by reference TRBV7-2 and TRBJ1-2, the full variable domain reads GAGVSQSPSNKVTEKGKDVELRCDPISGHTALYWYRQSLGQGLEFLIYFQGNSAPDKSGLPSDRFSAERTGGSVSTLTIQRTQQEDSAVYLCASSSTYDSSYGYTFGSGTRLTVV.

The DNA for the CDR3 is TGTGCCAGCAGCGCGGGACTAGCGGACACAGATACGCAGTATTTT. Amino acids: CASSAGLADTDTQYF. This chain links TRBV7-6 with TRBJ2-3, with TRBD2 identical over 11 bases. The germline CDR1 and CDR2 sequences are SGHVS and FNYEAQ. This CDR3 is 15 amino acids long. The J segment lost 2 bases and the V segment lost 5 bases, leaving 3 bases of the junction unmatched.

The CDR3 sequence: CASSDSRFSEQYF. CDR3 bases: TGTGCCAGCAGTGACTCTAGATTTTCCGAGCAGTACTTC. The V gene is TRBV6-4, the J gene TRBJ2-7; no clear D gene. Per germline, CDR1 MRHNA and CDR2 SNTAGT. The CDR3 has 13 residues. The V end was cut by 0 bases, the J end by 6 bases, with 9 bases between.

The chain employs TRBV7-9 and TRBJ2-3; D unresolved. The V gene's germline CDR1 is SEHNR and CDR2 FQNEAQ (reference sequence). This CDR3 spans 17 amino acids. The V and J ends lost 0 bases and 2 bases respectively, with 15 bases between them. The CDR3 DNA sequence: TGTGCCAGCAGCTTAGCGACGCTAGTCCTCCCCACAGATACGCAGTATTTT. It translates to CASSLATLVLPTDTQYF.